This TCR beta chain originates from a study of blood T cell repertoires in COVID-19. Study-wide context: Acute-phase and convalescent COVID-19 samples originated in the United States, Italy and Spain. Sources were T cells, B-cell-depleted T cells, or PBMCs; the material itself was cDNA or gDNA.

V was clipped by 1 base and J by 6 bases, with 13 bases between them. The CDR3 spans 15 residues. CDR1 is SNHLY and CDR2 is FYNNEI in the germline V gene. Authors' processing steps: Reference gene primer amplification in the assay estimated nucleated cell counts. Clones were read by immunoSEQ multiplex PCR, and TCRdb kept only the in-frame ones, dropping some. That table gives V, J and clone size, and the DNA gave D and trimming. The data show some 120,000 clones, with 75% to 85% seen just once and 12% held by the top ten. Source material: peripheral blood. This sequence originates from a human donor in a cohort sampled during active COVID-19. The chain recombines TRBV2 with TRBJ2-1; tentative D call: TRBD2 (6 bases). CDR3 sequence (DNA): TGTGCCAGCAGTGAAGGGTCTAGCGAGCTCAATGAGCAGTTCTTC. Amino acid sequence: CASSEGSSELNEQFF.